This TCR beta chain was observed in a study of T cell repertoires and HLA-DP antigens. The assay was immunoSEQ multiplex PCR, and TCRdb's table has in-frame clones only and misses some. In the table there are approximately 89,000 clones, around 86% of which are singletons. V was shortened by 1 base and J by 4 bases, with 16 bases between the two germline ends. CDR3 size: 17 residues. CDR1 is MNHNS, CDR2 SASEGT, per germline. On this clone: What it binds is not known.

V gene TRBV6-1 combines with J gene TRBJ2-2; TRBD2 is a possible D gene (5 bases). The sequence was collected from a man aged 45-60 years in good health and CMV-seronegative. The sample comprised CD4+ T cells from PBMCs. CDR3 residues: CASSEDRWRPGTGELFF. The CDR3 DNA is TGTGCCAGCAGTGAAGATAGATGGAGGCCGGGCACCGGGGAGCTGTTTTTT.